These T cell receptor beta chains were read from a single sample in a study of T cells in Graves' hyperthyroidism and ophthalmopathy. TCRdb called the multiplex PCR reads again in MiXCR, with one record for every CDR3 protein. This table has 300,000 to 450,000 distinct CDR3 sequences, 15% to 20% appearing once. Sample: blood. These receptor sequences come from a woman aged 35 to 49 with Graves' ophthalmopathy. Each CDR3 is given without its conserved first and last residue. A D gene is named only where the DNA matches it firmly.

d_call,v_call,cdr3_aa
-,TRBV28,ASSRPLSSYNSPLH
-,TRBV29-1,SVEGGANAYGYT
-,TRBV12-3/TRBV12-4,ASSINTGSGNQPQH
-,TRBV20-1,SARDRCDYEQY
-,TRBV29-1,SVEQGYEQY
-,TRBV7-2,ASSLSSGGGQETQY
-,TRBV12-3/TRBV12-4,ASSLSLGQSEQY
-,TRBV29-1,RRNEQY
TRBD2,TRBV4-1,ASSQMGVAGGNIQY
-,TRBV12-3/TRBV12-4,ASSLNQKETQY
-,TRBV28,ASSPPLGDTDGYT
-,TRBV20-1,SARAGDSPLH
TRBD1,TRBV7-3,ASSWTGGTDTQY
-,TRBV30,AWRQGLQETQY
-,TRBV18,ASSPSAGGTREQY
-,TRBV6-2/TRBV6-3,ASSSPTGSYGYT
-,TRBV13,ASSGQGIAQY
-,TRBV25-1,ASKGIRPENTEAF
TRBD1,TRBV28,ASGNRGQNEQY
-,TRBV12-3/TRBV12-4,ASSVDYGYT
-,TRBV20-1,SARDRGGSGQPQH
TRBD2,TRBV11-2,ASSSGTRADTGELF
-,TRBV7-9,ASLRAAQETQY
-,TRBV12-3/TRBV12-4,ASAATGGNIQY
-,TRBV6-7,ASSYSRGLELTYEQY
-,TRBV6-2/TRBV6-3,ASSDFYGYT
-,TRBV27,ASSLVLDNSPLH
-,TRBV2,ASSEELGLEQY
TRBD1,TRBV6-4,ASNDRGKSTEAF
-,TRBV6-1,ASRRGVGTEAF
TRBD2,TRBV11-1,ASSSVASGFYEQY
-,TRBV6-1,ASSESYGIEQY
-,TRBV7-2,ASSFGRSYSYEQY
-,TRBV12-3/TRBV12-4,ASSLATTGLALGNQPQH
-,TRBV29-1,SVEGDSKDPGSGANVLT
TRBD1,TRBV12-3/TRBV12-4,ASRATGGRETQY
-,TRBV28,ASSFGQTIKGETQY
-,TRBV5-1,ASSLDPVYEQY
TRBD1,TRBV12-3/TRBV12-4,ASSSAGTAQETQY
TRBD1,TRBV11-2,ASSSYQSDRGRGGYT
-,TRBV9,ASSVTAGTVHEQF
-,TRBV12-3/TRBV12-4,ASSLAWQARYGYT
-,TRBV27,ASSRNYNQPQH
TRBD1,TRBV2,ASSSGTGTDQPQH
TRBD1,TRBV28,ASSSRQGLTF
TRBD2,TRBV28,ASSSGSPGEQY
TRBD1,TRBV9,ASSVGGQGGTEAF
TRBD2,TRBV20-1,SARDWTTSGRAYEQY
-,TRBV2,ASRGDGAEAF
-,TRBV12-3/TRBV12-4,ASNRDAADYGYT
TRBD1,TRBV6-2/TRBV6-3,ASRDRLNTGELF